This is a list of T cell receptor beta chains from one sample in a study of response to subunit inactivated influenza vaccine. TCRdb recomputed calls from the RT-PCR reads with MiXCR, one row per CDR3 protein. The profile covers 150,000 to 200,000 distinct CDR3 sequences, with roughly 12% appearing a single time and around 32% taken by the ten largest. This sample also belongs to another study, concerning T cells expressing NK-cell markers.

The specimen comprised CD8+ T cells sorted from PBMCs, sampled approximately 12 days after vaccination. These receptors originate from a man aged 45-65 years who received an inactivated influenza vaccine. Each CDR3 is given without its conserved first and last residue. Size is stated for part of the rows, as once, few or many counts, or as a class when the clone is expanded.

TRBJ2-1 | NA | TRBV7-9 | ASSPARGIRYNEQF
TRBJ2-1 | NA | TRBV15 | ATSRGLARFNEQF
TRBJ2-5 | NA | TRBV28 | ASSLSGPWETQY
TRBJ2-3 | NA | TRBV9 | ASSPIEGVQY
TRBJ2-1 | NA | TRBV7-9 | ASSLAPNEHF
TRBJ2-2 | many | TRBV29-1 | SVESPHEQGSLLGTGELF
TRBJ2-7 | NA | TRBV4-3 | ASSQDITREGGYEQY
TRBJ2-2 | few | TRBV15 | ATSRDTGNTGELF
TRBJ2-1 | few | TRBV7-8 | ASSPQRVEQF
TRBJ2-7 | NA | TRBV6-2/TRBV6-3 | ASSYRGRAYEQY
TRBJ2-1 | few | TRBV27 | ASSWAHEQF
TRBJ2-2 | NA | TRBV29-1 | SVLLREFGGELF
TRBJ1-1 | few | TRBV7-9 | ASSTRDRGIEAF
TRBJ2-3 | few | TRBV4-1 | ASSQLPPGTGHDTQY
TRBJ1-1 | few | TRBV4-1 | ARRKKAYTEAF
TRBJ2-7 | few | TRBV7-6 | ASSPGGGLLAYEQY
TRBJ2-3 | NA | TRBV4-3 | ASSQEASGGADTQY
TRBJ2-2 | NA | TRBV11-2 | ASSLEARTVANTGELF
TRBJ2-1 | NA | TRBV29-1 | SVEDRRGSYNEQF
TRBJ1-1 | many | TRBV5-1 | ASSLAPGTAGTEAF
TRBJ2-1 | NA | TRBV19 | ASSPLGSGGNEQF
TRBJ2-5 | few | TRBV12-3/TRBV12-4 | ASSISGTASQETQY
TRBJ2-3 | few | TRBV7-3 | ASSFGRGTDTQY
TRBJ2-7 | few | TRBV28 | ASSLNPGSSSYEQY
TRBJ1-1 | few | TRBV27 | ASSLSGGLITEAF